This T cell receptor (beta chain) was identified during a study of blood T cell repertoires in COVID-19. Study context: Sites across the United States, Italy and Spain contributed samples from acute and convalescent COVID-19. PBMCs, B-cell-depleted T cells, or T cells were the source of the cDNA or gDNA that made up the material.

Original analysis: Reference gene primer amplification yielded estimated nucleated cell counts. Sequencing was performed with immunoSEQ multiplex PCR; in TCRdb, only in-frame clones are kept and a portion is missing. V and J calls and clone size are copied from that table; D and trimming were computed from the DNA. The sample records approximately 110,000 clones, about 85% being singletons. The germline V gene encodes CDR1 SGHNT and CDR2 YENEEA. This CDR3 contains 13 residues. Trimming cost V 0 bases and J 6 bases; bases outside gene matches: 1. Sequenced: peripheral blood. The origin of this receptor is a human donor in a cohort sampled during active COVID-19. The J gene is TRBJ2-7, the V gene TRBV11-3; TRBD2 agrees at 8 bases. The CDR3 nucleotides read TGTGCCAGCAGCTTAGACCTAGCGGGCGAGCAGTACTTC. Translation: CASSLDLAGEQYF.